A single sample gave rise to the 7 T cell receptor beta chains below, sequenced in a study of vaccination and CD4 T cells after COVID-19. Scientists ran DNA taken from cultured CD4+ T cells through the Oncomine TCR Beta short-read assay for sequencing. TCRdb re-called the PCR reads with MiXCR, one entry per CDR3 protein. Counted here are 15,000 to 20,000 distinct CDR3 sequences, around 35% occurring once; the ten biggest clones make up around 12%. The treatment is: approximately 9-day PBMC culture with coronavirus spike peptide pools or control peptides (ViraFEST assay). These receptors have no known antigen. The specimen sequenced was CD4+ T cells from blood, cultured in vitro. The receptors derive from a human donor who had recovered from COVID-19.

The rearrangement uses TRBV5-6 and TRBJ2-5; D not resolved. This CDR3 is built from 12 residues. The germline V gene has CDR1 SGHDT and CDR2 YYEEEE. V was clipped by 6 bases and J by 7 bases, with 13 bases between them. The CDR3: CASTDFGGTQYF. The CDR3 nucleotides are TGTGCCAGCACCGATTTTGGTGGGACCCAGTACTTC.

The CDR3 loop is CASSKPSGGGKETQYF. CDR3 sequence (DNA): TGTGCCAGTAGCAAACCCTCAGGGGGCGGAAAGGAGACCCAGTACTTC. The gene calls are TRBV19 and TRBJ2-5; 8 nucleotides agree with TRBD1. Germline V gene data show CDR1 as LNHDA and CDR2 as SQIVND (reference sequence). The CDR3 covers 16 residues. Unmatched junction bases numbered 14, after V lost 6 bases and J lost 5 bases.

The genes are TRBV7-3 and TRBJ2-1, with 9 nucleotides matching TRBD2. The CDR3 contains 16 residues. Germline loops: CDR1 SGHTA, CDR2 FQGTGA. Trimming took 5 bases from V and 4 from J; bases not matched to a gene: 9. The DNA for the CDR3 is TGTGCCAGCAGCCCTACTCCTAGCGGGGTATACAATGAGCAGTTCTTC. It yields the protein CASSPTPSGVYNEQFF.

The J gene is TRBJ2-2, the V gene TRBV7-8; 7 bases match TRBD2. The CDR3 runs 18 residues. Germline CDR1 reads SGHVS; CDR2 reads FQNEAQ. J gave up 5 bases and V 2 bases, and 14 bases lay outside the gene matches. CDR3 nucleotide sequence: TGTGCCAGCAGCTTAAAGGCCGCGGGAGTTTATAGGACCGGGGAGCTGTTTTTT. It is translated as CASSLKAAGVYRTGELFF.

CDR3 DNA: TGTGCCAGCAGCTTAGTGGCCGCCTTCCAAAATTCACCCCTCCACTTT. This translates into CASSLVAAFQNSPLHF. V usage is TRBV7-8 and J usage is TRBJ1-6; no clear D. The CDR3 is 16 amino acids. Germline CDR1 is SGHVS and CDR2 is FQNEAQ. V lost 1 base and J 7 bases, leaving 14 bases between the germline ends.

This chain joins TRBV6-2 or TRBV6-3 and TRBJ2-2, with 9 bases aligning to TRBD1. V lost 2 bases to trimming and J lost 5 bases; unmatched junction nucleotides: 3. The germline V gene has CDR1 MNHEY and CDR2 SVGEGT. The CDR3 has 15 residues. CDR3 DNA: TGTGCCAGCAGTTACCGGGACAGGGCGACCGGGGAGCTGTTTTTT. This gives the protein CASSYRDRATGELFF.

The chain links TRBV6-1 to TRBJ2-5; D unresolved. Germline CDR1 and CDR2: MNHNS and SASEGT. The V end lost 8 bases, the J end lost 1 base, and 14 bases lay between the germline ends. The CDR3 contains 14 residues. CDR3 loop: CASQTSWIQETQYF. CDR3 nucleotide sequence: TGTGCCAGCCAAACAAGTTGGATCCAAGAGACCCAGTACTTC.